This is a list of T cell receptor beta chains from one sample in a study of blood T cell repertoires in COVID-19. The assay was immunoSEQ multiplex PCR, and TCRdb's table has in-frame clones only and misses some. Of about 160,000 clones in the sample, 77% were seen once. Specimen: peripheral blood. The receptor source for this set is a man between 65 and 85 years old with acute or convalescent COVID-19. The CDR3 runs from the conserved cysteine through the conserved F or W. Each record gives: V gene, D gene, clone size, J gene, CDR3 protein, CDR3 DNA. A D gene is named only where the DNA matches it firmly. For some rows the clone size is stated as once, few or many, or as a class when expanded; others skip it.

>TRBV28|-|-|TRBJ1-5
CASSGPRGRSNQPQHF
TGTGCCAGCAGTGGTCCCCGAGGAAGGAGCAATCAGCCCCAGCATTTT
>TRBV4-1|TRBD2|once|TRBJ2-1
CASSQDPSGTYNEQFF
TGCGCCAGCAGCCAAGACCCTAGCGGGACCTACAATGAGCAGTTCTTC
>TRBV2|TRBD2|-|TRBJ2-5
CASSLGLAVETQYF
TGTGCCAGCAGTTTGGGACTAGCGGTGGAGACCCAGTACTTC
>TRBV5-1|-|-|TRBJ1-2
CASSGSDSNYGYTF
TGCGCCAGCAGCGGCTCCGACAGCAACTATGGCTACACCTTC
>TRBV6-5|-|-|TRBJ1-4
CASSYPGGKLFF
TGTGCCAGCAGTTACCCCGGGGGAAAACTGTTTTTT
>TRBV30|-|once|TRBJ1-1
CAWSVGFGDKRAFF
TGTGCCTGGAGTGTAGGGTTCGGGGACAAACGCGCTTTCTTT
>TRBV5-1|-|-|TRBJ2-1
CASSTTGAEQFF
TGCGCCAGCAGCACTACTGGGGCTGAGCAGTTCTTC
>TRBV28|-|-|TRBJ1-5
CASSLSYSNQPQHF
TGTGCCAGCAGCTTAAGCTATAGCAATCAGCCCCAGCATTTT
>TRBV19|-|-|TRBJ1-5
CASTRQGPPNQPQHF
TGTGCCAGTACCCGCCAGGGTCCCCCCAATCAGCCCCAGCATTTT
>TRBV30|-|-|TRBJ2-1
CAWSFPGHPNNEQFF
TGTGCCTGGAGTTTTCCGGGACATCCCAACAATGAGCAGTTCTTC
>TRBV28|TRBD1|-|TRBJ1-3
CASSPNIPRTGRFGNTIYF
TGTGCCAGCAGCCCCAATATTCCCAGGACAGGGAGGTTTGGAAACACCATATATTTT
>TRBV18|TRBD1|few|TRBJ1-5
CASSSGTGSNQPQHF
TGTGCCAGCTCTTCCGGGACAGGGAGCAATCAGCCCCAGCATTTT
>TRBV27|-|-|TRBJ2-3
CASRPSVRSTDTQYF
TGTGCCAGCAGACCCTCTGTTCGGAGCACAGATACGCAGTATTTT
>TRBV19|-|-|TRBJ1-5
CASTYYTASGEPQHF
TGTGCCAGTACCTACTACACTGCCTCGGGGGAACCCCAGCATTTT
>TRBV6-5|TRBD1|-|TRBJ1-2
CASSRTGQGAHGYTF
TGTGCCAGCAGCCGTACCGGACAGGGGGCGCATGGCTACACCTTC
>TRBV7-2|-|-|TRBJ2-1
CASSFLAGIQNEQFF
TGTGCCAGCAGCTTTCTCGCGGGGATCCAAAATGAGCAGTTCTTC
>TRBV6-5|-|-|TRBJ1-2
CASMQAGYGYTF
TGTGCCAGCATGCAGGCGGGCTATGGCTACACCTTC
>TRBV11-2|TRBD1|-|TRBJ2-2
CASSRSGTGNTGELFF
TGTGCCAGCAGCCGATCCGGGACAGGGAACACCGGGGAGCTGTTTTTT
>TRBV11-2|TRBD2|-|TRBJ2-3
CASSPAGAPGSQYF
TGTGCCAGCAGTCCAGCGGGGGCCCCCGGGTCGCAGTATTTT
>TRBV27|-|-|TRBJ1-1
CASSLSTQGYTEAFF
TGTGCCAGCAGTTTATCCACTCAGGGGTACACTGAAGCTTTCTTT
>TRBV5-5|TRBD1|-|TRBJ1-2
CASSLTGGNGYTF
TGTGCCAGCAGCTTGACAGGGGGCAATGGCTACACCTTC
>TRBV25-1|TRBD2|-|TRBJ2-3
CASSDTGTRGDTQYF
TGTGCCAGCAGTGACACCGGGACTAGGGGAGATACGCAGTATTTT
>TRBV7-3|TRBD2|-|TRBJ2-6
CASSSRLAGLSGANVLTF
TGTGCCAGCAGCTCCAGACTAGCGGGCTTATCTGGGGCCAACGTCCTGACTTTC
>TRBV24-1|TRBD1|-|TRBJ1-4
CATSDTTPGQGSTNEKLFF
TGTGCCACCAGTGATACAACTCCGGGACAGGGGTCAACTAATGAAAAACTGTTTTTT
>TRBV7-8|TRBD2|-|TRBJ2-1
CASLGLAGDNEQFF
TGTGCCAGCCTGGGACTAGCGGGAGACAATGAGCAGTTCTTC
>TRBV28|-|-|TRBJ1-2
CASSPPEEAAYTF
TGTGCCAGCAGTCCCCCGGAGGAGGCCGCCTACACCTTC
>TRBV5-4|TRBD1|-|TRBJ1-2
CASSGTGPAYGYTF
TGTGCCAGCAGCGGGACAGGGCCCGCCTATGGCTACACCTTC
>TRBV9|TRBD1|-|TRBJ2-7
CASSVDSDRTYEQYF
TGTGCCAGCAGCGTAGATTCGGACAGGACCTACGAGCAGTACTTC
>TRBV2|TRBD1|-|TRBJ1-4
CASSDRTGSFFNEKLFF
TGTGCCAGCAGTGATCGGACAGGGTCCTTTTTTAATGAAAAACTGTTTTTT
>TRBV5-1|TRBD1|-|TRBJ2-3
CASGTGFTDTQYF
TGCGCCAGCGGGACAGGGTTTACAGATACGCAGTATTTT
>TRBV2|TRBD1|-|TRBJ1-5
CASSEDRGLSQPQHF
TGTGCCAGCAGCGAGGACAGGGGGTTGAGTCAGCCCCAGCATTTT
>TRBV7-2|-|-|TRBJ2-1
CASSSPKGVSSFWDEQFF
TGTGCCAGCAGCTCCCCCAAGGGGGTGAGTTCATTCTGGGATGAGCAGTTCTTC
>TRBV2|-|-|TRBJ1-1
CASSKRVDEAFF
TGTGCCAGCAGCAAGAGGGTAGATGAAGCTTTCTTT
>TRBV6-5|-|-|TRBJ2-5
CASSYSWGGHSETQYF
TGTGCCAGCAGTTACTCTTGGGGGGGCCACAGCGAGACCCAGTACTTC
>TRBV9|-|few|TRBJ2-7
CASSAGYEQYF
TGTGCCAGCAGCGCAGGCTACGAGCAGTACTTC
>TRBV11-2|TRBD1|-|TRBJ2-7
CASSGTGGYEQYF
TGTGCCAGCAGCGGGACAGGGGGCTACGAGCAGTACTTC
>TRBV5-5|TRBD1|many|TRBJ1-6
CASSRTGGNNSPLHF
TGTGCCAGCAGCAGGACAGGGGGAAATAATTCACCCCTCCACTTT
>TRBV3-1/TRBV3-2|TRBD2|-|TRBJ2-1
CASSRGGSYNEQFF
TGTGCCAGCAGCCGCGGGGGATCCTACAATGAGCAGTTCTTC
>TRBV7-2|-|-|TRBJ2-7
CASSLGGGHGPYEQYF
TGTGCCAGCAGCTTAGGCGGGGGACACGGTCCCTACGAGCAGTACTTC
>TRBV19|-|few|TRBJ2-7
CASSIELASYEQYF
TGTGCCAGTAGTATAGAACTAGCCTCCTACGAGCAGTACTTC
>TRBV24-1|TRBD2|-|TRBJ2-1
CATSDFRLAGRENEQFF
TGTGCCACCAGTGATTTTCGACTAGCGGGAAGAGAGAATGAGCAGTTCTTC
>TRBV5-4|-|-|TRBJ1-2
CASSPGRQNNYGYTF
TGTGCCAGCAGCCCAGGTCGACAGAATAACTATGGCTACACCTTC
>TRBV6-6|TRBD1|once|TRBJ2-1
CASRLRQGTHEQFF
TGTGCCAGCAGATTGCGACAGGGTACCCATGAGCAGTTCTTC
>TRBV7-6|-|-|TRBJ1-1
CASSLASGFMNTEAFF
TGTGCCAGCAGCTTAGCGTCAGGGTTCATGAACACTGAAGCTTTCTTT
>TRBV5-5|-|-|TRBJ1-2
CASSLAGVNYGYTF
TGTGCCAGCAGCTTGGCAGGGGTTAACTATGGCTACACCTTC
>TRBV7-3|TRBD1|-|TRBJ2-6
CASSVGQISGANVLTF
TGTGCCAGCAGCGTGGGACAGATCTCTGGGGCCAACGTCCTGACTTTC
>TRBV6-5|-|few|TRBJ1-1
CASSRWTVEAFF
TGTGCCAGCAGTCGTTGGACAGTTGAAGCTTTCTTT
>TRBV28|TRBD1|once|TRBJ2-3
CASRQGGGTDTQYF
TGTGCCAGCAGACAGGGGGGAGGCACAGATACGCAGTATTTT
>TRBV28|TRBD2|-|TRBJ2-7
CASSLSGLAGSEQYF
TGTGCCAGCAGTTTATCGGGACTAGCGGGCTCCGAGCAGTACTTC
>TRBV29-1|-|few|TRBJ2-2
CSVSTGRRTGELFF
TGCAGCGTTTCGACAGGGAGGAGAACCGGGGAGCTGTTTTTT
>TRBV11-2|-|few|TRBJ1-5
CASSPNSNQPQHF
TGTGCCAGCAGCCCAAATAGCAATCAGCCCCAGCATTTT
>TRBV6-2/TRBV6-3|TRBD2|-|TRBJ2-5
CASSRPGASGQETQYF
TGTGCCAGCAGCCGACCGGGGGCTAGCGGGCAAGAGACCCAGTACTTC
>TRBV19|TRBD2|few|TRBJ2-1
CASSILTSGPYNEQFF
TGTGCCAGTAGTATCCTGACTAGCGGACCTTACAATGAGCAGTTCTTC
>TRBV7-2|-|few|TRBJ1-2
CASSLEGNYTF
TGTGCCAGCAGCTTAGAGGGGAACTACACCTTC
>TRBV27|TRBD1|-|TRBJ1-2
CASSFPQGGGYTF
TGTGCCAGCAGTTTCCCACAGGGGGGCGGCTACACCTTC
>TRBV11-2|-|-|TRBJ1-2
CASSLRTDGYTF
TGTGCCAGCAGCTTACGGACAGATGGCTACACCTTC
>TRBV6-5|TRBD1|once|TRBJ1-5
CASSKTGSQQPQHF
TGTGCCAGCAGTAAGACAGGGTCGCAACAGCCCCAGCATTTT
>TRBV7-9|TRBD1|few|TRBJ1-5
CASSPGQGYSNQPQHF
TGTGCCAGCAGCCCGGGACAGGGGTATAGCAATCAGCCCCAGCATTTT
>TRBV6-1|-|-|TRBJ1-5
CASSDIRGQPQHF
TGTGCCAGCAGTGATATTCGTGGCCAGCCCCAGCATTTT